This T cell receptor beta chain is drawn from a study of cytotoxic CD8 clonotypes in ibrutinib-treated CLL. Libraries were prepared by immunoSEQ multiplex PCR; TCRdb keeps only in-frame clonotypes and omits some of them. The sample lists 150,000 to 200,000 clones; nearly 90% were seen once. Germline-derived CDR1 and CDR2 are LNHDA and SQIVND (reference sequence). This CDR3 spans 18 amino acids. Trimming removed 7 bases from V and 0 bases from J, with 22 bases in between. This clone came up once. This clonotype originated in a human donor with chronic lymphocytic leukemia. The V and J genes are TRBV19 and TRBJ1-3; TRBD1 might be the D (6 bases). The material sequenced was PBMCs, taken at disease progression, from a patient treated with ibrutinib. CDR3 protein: CASTTQVKTGHSGNTIYF. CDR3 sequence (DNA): TGTGCCAGTACCACACAGGTAAAAACGGGACACTCTGGAAACACCATATATTTT.